These T cell receptor beta chains were read from a single sample in a study of human T cells and chemical hapten exposure. MiXCR, applied by TCRdb to the RACE reads, yields one record per CDR3 protein. Of about 400,000 distinct CDR3 sequences listed, about 6% are singletons. The sequencing here drew on whole blood, taken in connection with sensitization to the hapten diphenylcyclopropenone (DPC). These receptors were taken from a woman under 30 with alopecia areata. Some clones in this sample may be carry-over from other donors' samples. Both conserved end residues are part of each CDR3. Fields, in order: V gene, D gene, clone size, J gene, CDR3 DNA, CDR3 protein. The D gene is left open where the match is weak. The size field is filled for only some rows; it gives once, few, many or a size class.

TRBV4-2	NA	many	TRBJ2-1	TGTGCCAGCAGCCAAGATCTGGGCGGGGCAGTCAATGAGCAGTTCTTC	CASSQDLGGAVNEQFF
TRBV28	NA	NA	TRBJ2-5	TGTGCCAGCTCCGGGGAGGTGAAAGAGACCCAGTACTTC	CASSGEVKETQYF
TRBV29-1	NA	many	TRBJ1-1	TGCAGCGTTGAGTTCGGGAACACTGAAGCTTTCTTT	CSVEFGNTEAFF
TRBV7-9	TRBD2	few	TRBJ2-7	TGTGCCAGCAGCCATCGGGGGGTCCAGAACGAGCAGTACTTC	CASSHRGVQNEQYF
TRBV4-3	NA	NA	TRBJ2-1	TGCGCCAGCAGCCAAGATCCCCAGTACAATGAGCAGTTCTTC	CASSQDPQYNEQFF
TRBV28	NA	NA	TRBJ1-2	TGTGCCAGCAGTTCCTTTGGGCAGGGGTCCGGCTACACCTTC	CASSSFGQGSGYTF
TRBV5-1	NA	many	TRBJ2-1	TGCGCCAGCAGCTTGGATTGGGGCGACGGTGAGCAGTTCTTC	CASSLDWGDGEQFF
TRBV4-3	NA	NA	TRBJ2-7	TGCGCCAGCAGCCAAGAGTGGGGGCGTTCCTACGAGCAGTACTTC	CASSQEWGRSYEQYF
TRBV3-1	NA	NA	TRBJ2-7	TGTGCCAGCAGCCAAGAACCTAGTATCTACGAGCAGTACTTC	CASSQEPSIYEQYF
TRBV7-8	NA	many	TRBJ1-5	TGTGCCAGCAGCTCCTACAACGGGGCTCAGCCCCAGCATTTT	CASSSYNGAQPQHF
TRBV18	NA	many	TRBJ1-5	TGTGCCAGCTCACCAGCGGGGGGAAATCAGCCCCAGCATTTT	CASSPAGGNQPQHF
TRBV7-3	NA	many	TRBJ1-2	TGTGCCAGCAGCTTAAATGGGGGAGGAAACTATGGCTACACCTTC	CASSLNGGGNYGYTF
TRBV5-1	NA	few	TRBJ2-1	TGCGCCAGCAGCTTGGACCGTATCCCCCAAGGGGAGCAGTTCTTC	CASSLDRIPQGEQFF
TRBV5-4	NA	many	TRBJ1-4	TGTGCCAGCAGCCTGGGACCACGAGCCGAAAAACTGTTTTTT	CASSLGPRAEKLFF
TRBV12-3/TRBV12-4	NA	NA	TRBJ2-1	TGTGCCAGCAGTTTAAGACTCGGGAATGAGCAGTTCTTC	CASSLRLGNEQFF
TRBV7-8	TRBD1	many	TRBJ1-4	TGTGCCAGCAGCTCCCAGGGGGTCTCAACTAATGAAAAACTGTTTTTT	CASSSQGVSTNEKLFF
TRBV18	NA	few	TRBJ1-3	TGTGCCAGCTCAAAGGACAGAGGAAACACCATATATTTT	CASSKDRGNTIYF
TRBV11-1	TRBD2	NA	TRBJ2-5	TGTGCCAGCAGTTCCGGAGCGGGGATTTCAGAGACCCAGTACTTC	CASSSGAGISETQYF
TRBV6-6	TRBD2	few	TRBJ2-4	TGTGCCAGCAGTTACGGCGGGGGGGCTGACATTCAGTACTTC	CASSYGGGADIQYF
TRBV6-2/TRBV6-3	NA	NA	TRBJ1-5	TGTGCCACCAAAGGGTCAGGGCGTAGCAATCAGCCCCAGCATTTT	CATKGSGRSNQPQHF
TRBV18	TRBD1	many	TRBJ1-4	TGTGCCAGCTCACCACCGAAGGGGGCCTCCCATGAAAAACTGTTTTTT	CASSPPKGASHEKLFF
TRBV6-5	NA	many	TRBJ1-6	TGTGCCAGCAGTCCTACAGGGTATAATTCACCCCTCCACTTT	CASSPTGYNSPLHF
TRBV29-1	NA	NA	TRBJ1-5	TGCAGCGCCGGAGGAGATGGGGCACAGCCCCAGCATTTT	CSAGGDGAQPQHF
TRBV6-5	NA	few	TRBJ1-2	TGTGCCAGCATAAACCCTGCTAACTATGGCTACACCTTC	CASINPANYGYTF
TRBV25-1	NA	few	TRBJ1-1	TGTGCCAGCAGTGAATACCCTTCCCGGGGGGCTTTCTTT	CASSEYPSRGAFF
TRBV6-8	NA	NA	TRBJ1-4	TGTGCCAGCAATGACCGGGTTCTGTTTTTT	CASNDRVLFF
TRBV29-1	NA	NA	TRBJ2-1	TGCAGCGTTGCCCGGACGTTAGCCTCCAATGAGCAGTTCTTC	CSVARTLASNEQFF
TRBV6-1	TRBD2	NA	TRBJ2-1	TGTGCCAGCAGTGAAATAAGCGGGGGAAACAATGAGCAGTTCTTC	CASSEISGGNNEQFF
TRBV7-9	NA	many	TRBJ2-1	TGTGCCAGCACCCCCAGGGGGGGGCCCTACAATGAGCAGTTCTTC	CASTPRGGPYNEQFF
TRBV7-3	NA	few	TRBJ1-1	TGTGCCAGCAGCTCAACAGGACAGTCTGAAGCTTTCTTT	CASSSTGQSEAFF
TRBV5-1	TRBD1	many	TRBJ2-3	TGCGCCAGCAGCCCGGACAGGGACAGCACAGATACGCAGTATTTT	CASSPDRDSTDTQYF
TRBV5-4	TRBD2	NA	TRBJ2-3	TGTGCCAGCAGCTCGGACCTAGCGGCAGATACGCAGTATTTT	CASSSDLAADTQYF
TRBV4-3	NA	many	TRBJ1-1	TGCGCCAGCAGCCAAGAACGGACAGCCGGGGGTGAAGCTTTCTTT	CASSQERTAGGEAFF
TRBV27	NA	NA	TRBJ2-3	TGTGCCAGCAGAACGCCGGGGACACGGACAGATACGCAGTATTTT	CASRTPGTRTDTQYF
TRBV6-1	NA	many	TRBJ1-6	TGTGCCAGCAGTGAACAATTCGCGGGGCAATATAATTCACCCCTCCACTTT	CASSEQFAGQYNSPLHF
TRBV10-3	NA	NA	TRBJ2-1	TGTGCCATCAGTGAGAACTTCAATGAGCAGTTCTTC	CAISENFNEQFF